These 32 T cell receptor beta chains came from one sample sequenced in a study of blood T cell repertoires in COVID-19. TCRdb keeps only in-frame clones here, not all; method: immunoSEQ multiplex PCR. The sample shows hundreds of thousands of clones, about 90% of them seen only once. The sample consisted of PBMCs or T cells enriched from blood (not recorded which). The origin of the receptors is a woman aged 25 to 39 who had recovered from COVID-19.

The genes are TRBV5-1 and TRBJ2-7; 7 bases agree with TRBD2. Trimming took 4 bases from V and 6 from J; bases not matched to a gene: 7. The germline V gene has CDR1 SGHRS and CDR2 YFSETQ. The CDR3 extends over 13 amino acids. The CDR3 nucleotides read TGCGCCAGCAGCCGACTGGCGGGAGCCGAGCAGTACTTC. Its protein is CASSRLAGAEQYF.

This clone was seen just once. This sequence joins TRBV4-2 and TRBJ1-2, with TRBD1 identical over 10 bases. The length of the CDR3 is 16 residues. CDR1 is LGHNA, CDR2 YNFKEQ, per germline. With 0 bases clipped from V and 5 bases from J, the junction kept 6 bases outside the gene matches. CDR3 region: CASSQDRQGAVYGYTF. In DNA form, the CDR3 reads TGTGCCAGCAGCCAAGATCGACAGGGGGCCGTATATGGCTACACCTTC.

CDR3 coding DNA: TGTGCCAGCAGGGGCGTTAGCGGGGCCTCCGGTGAGCAGTACTTC. Protein: CASRGVSGASGEQYF. The chain links TRBV7-2 to TRBJ2-7; 8 bases are a match to TRBD2. V shed 6 bases and J 7 bases; nucleotides not matched to a gene: 14. Germline values: CDR1 SGHTA, CDR2 FQGNSA. The length of the CDR3 is 15 residues.

The chain couples TRBV3-1 (or the pseudogene TRBV3-2) to TRBJ1-4; TRBD1 agrees at 8 bases. V gave up 7 bases and J gave up 6 bases; unmatched junction bases: 7. CDR3 length: 14 amino acids. CDR1 is LGHDT and CDR2 is YNNKEL in the germline V gene (reference sequence). The chain's CDR3 is CASTPRDRHEKLFF. The DNA for the CDR3 is TGTGCCAGCACCCCCCGGGACAGGCATGAAAAACTGTTTTTT.

The V gene is TRBV5-6, the J gene TRBJ2-7; possible D gene TRBD2, 5 bases. V lost 2 bases, J lost 2 bases, and 8 bases lay in between. This CDR3 comprises 13 residues. Germline V gene sequence: CDR1 SGHDT, CDR2 YYEEEE. The CDR3 protein is CASSFGRAYEQYF. As DNA, the CDR3 is TGTGCCAGCAGCTTTGGGCGGGCCTACGAGCAGTACTTC.

The rearrangement links TRBV7-8 to TRBJ1-1; D unclear. The CDR3 has 14 residues. Germline loops: CDR1 SGHVS, CDR2 FQNEAQ. V was cut by 3 bases and J by 0 bases, with 8 bases left in between. The CDR3 protein is CASSFGLLNTEAFF. CDR3 sequence (DNA): TGTGCCAGCAGCTTCGGACTTTTGAACACTGAAGCTTTCTTT.

This clone has a single count. The CDR3 coding sequence is TGTGCCACCTCTGACAATGAGCAGTTCTTC. This codes for CATSDNEQFF. The chain is built from TRBV21-1 and TRBJ2-1; the DNA was not compared with TRBD2, the D call given in the table. TRBV21-1 is a listed pseudogene. The CDR3 is 10 amino acids.

In its sample, this clone was seen once. The chain has TRBV20-1 and TRBJ2-1; 8 bases match TRBD2. With 3 bases clipped from V and 4 bases from J, the junction kept 5 bases outside the gene matches. CDR1 is DFQATT and CDR2 is SNEGSKA in the germline V gene (reference sequence). This CDR3 contains 14 residues. CDR3 region: CSASGAGAYNEQFF. In nucleotides, the CDR3 is TGCAGTGCTAGTGGAGCGGGAGCATACAATGAGCAGTTCTTC.

This rearrangement joins TRBV6-4 to TRBJ2-3, with D uncertain. This CDR3 region has 14 residues. V was pared by 3 bases and J by 1 base, with 8 bases between. From germline, CDR1 is MRHNA and CDR2 SNTAGT. For the CDR3, the DNA is TGTGCCAGCAGTGAGGTTTCAGGCACAGATACGCAGTATTTT. Translating it yields CASSEVSGTDTQYF.

CDR3: CASRGTGATEAFF. The CDR3 DNA sequence: TGTGCCAGTAGAGGGACAGGGGCAACTGAAGCTTTCTTT. The V and J genes are TRBV2 and TRBJ1-1; TRBD1 matches at 10 bases. Trimming took 9 bases from V and 5 from J; bases not matched to a gene: 6. Germline CDR1 reads SNHLY; CDR2 reads FYNNEI. The CDR3 runs 13 residues.

On this clone: In the same sample, other DNA sequences code for this CDR3. The J gene is TRBJ2-7, the V gene TRBV18; no reliable D call. This CDR3 is built from 12 residues. V lost 1 base and J lost 3, with 4 bases in between. The germline CDR1 and CDR2 sequences are KGHSH and LQKENI. The CDR3: CASSPRGYEQYF. The DNA for the CDR3 is TGTGCCAGCTCACCACGCGGCTACGAGCAGTACTTC.

J is TRBJ1-4 and V is TRBV5-1; D perhaps matches TRBD1 (5 bases). CDR1 and CDR2 (germline): SGHRS, YFSETQ. This CDR3 has 15 amino acids. The germline V and J ends were trimmed by 0 bases and 7 bases, with 13 bases remaining between them. The CDR3 loop is CASSLGTRVGEKLFF. Written as DNA, the CDR3 is TGCGCCAGCAGCTTGGGTACCAGGGTGGGTGAAAAACTGTTTTTT.

This chain joins TRBV6-6 and TRBJ2-2; a weak D match, TRBD1 (6 bases). With 4 bases removed from V and 3 bases from J, the gap between germline ends came to 12 bases. The CDR3 consists of 15 residues. Per the germline V gene, CDR1 is MNHNY and CDR2 is SVGAGI (reference sequence). CDR3 nucleotide sequence: TGTGCCAGCAGTTGGACAGAGAAGTACACCGGGGAGCTGTTTTTT. It yields the protein CASSWTEKYTGELFF.

This rearrangement joins TRBV5-8 to TRBJ2-3; tentatively, D is TRBD1 (6 bases). The V end was cut by 4 bases, the J end by 10 bases, with 22 bases between. Germline V gives CDR1 SGHTS, CDR2 YDEGEE. The CDR3 consists of 15 residues. This CDR3 is CASSLHNTGEGAQYF. Written as DNA, the CDR3 is TGTGCCAGCAGCCTCCATAATACGGGCGAGGGGGCGCAGTATTTT.

For the CDR3, the DNA is TGTGCCAGCAGTTCGGACAGGCCGGTAAACACCATATATTTT. It yields the protein CASSSDRPVNTIYF. The chain uses TRBV28 and TRBJ1-3; TRBD1 agrees at 7 bases. CDR1 is MDHEN, CDR2 SYDVKM, per germline. Germline trimming cut 4 bases from V and 6 bases from J; bases unmatched to any gene: 6. The CDR3 is 14 residues long.

The count of this clone is one. J is TRBJ2-1 and V is TRBV19, with a possible D match to TRBD2 (5 bases). Between the trimmed V and J ends, which lost 3 bases and 6 bases, there was a span of 9 bases. CDR3 length: 13 residues. Germline lookup yields CDR1 LNHDA and CDR2 SQIVND (reference sequence). The CDR3 protein is CASSIGVGNEQFF. For the CDR3, the DNA is TGTGCCAGTAGTATCGGGGTAGGCAATGAGCAGTTCTTC.

The gene calls are TRBV7-9 and TRBJ2-3, with 9 bases fitting TRBD2. This CDR3 region has 16 residues. J gave up 4 bases and V 5 bases, and 10 bases lay outside the gene matches. Per germline, CDR1 SEHNR and CDR2 FQNEAQ (reference sequence). CDR3 in amino acids: CASSPRWTSASDTQYF. As DNA, the CDR3 is TGTGCCAGCAGCCCCAGATGGACTAGCGCATCAGATACGCAGTATTTT. Looking up the rest from reference TRBV7-9 and TRBJ2-3 gives the full variable domain: DTGVSQNPRHKITKRGQNVTFRCDPISEHNRLYWYRQTLGQGPEFLTYFQNEAQLEKSRLLSDRFSAERPKGSFSTLEIQRTEQGDSAMYLCASSPRWTSASDTQYFGPGTRLTVL.

This sequence joins TRBV7-2 and TRBJ2-7; no reliable D call. The CDR3 runs to 15 residues. Germline CDR1 reads SGHTA; CDR2 reads FQGNSA. The germline V and J ends were trimmed by 5 bases and 5 bases, with 19 bases remaining between them. The CDR3 spells CASSRSAVFFDEQYF. The CDR3 nucleotides read TGTGCCAGCAGCCGTTCCGCAGTGTTCTTCGACGAGCAGTACTTC.

The chain recombines TRBV10-3 with TRBJ2-7, with D tentatively TRBD1 (5 bases). Germline CDR1 ENHRY, CDR2 SYGVKD. The V end lost 3 bases, the J end lost 9 bases, and 15 bases lay between the germline ends. The CDR3 spans 13 residues. This chain's CDR3 is CAISDGRAGGQYF. The CDR3 region has the DNA TGTGCCATCAGTGATGGCAGGGCTGGCGGGCAGTACTTC.

The rearrangement joins TRBV4-3 to TRBJ1-3; D not resolved. Germline CDR1 LGHNA, CDR2 YSLEER. Trimming cost V 1 base and J 1 base, with 8 bases left between them. The CDR3 loop spans 15 amino acids. For the CDR3, the DNA is TGCGCCAGCAGCCAAGGCCACTTATCTGGAAACACCATATATTTT. Protein: CASSQGHLSGNTIYF.

This sequence joins TRBV6-5 and TRBJ2-3; D possibly corresponds to TRBD1 (6 bases). The germline V gene encodes CDR1 MNHEY and CDR2 SVGAGI. V lost 4 bases, J lost 7 bases, and 15 bases lay in between. The length of the CDR3 is 14 residues. CDR3 nucleotide sequence: TGTGCCAGCAGTTCCGGGACATACTCCAATACGCAGTATTTT. This gives the protein CASSSGTYSNTQYF.

The genes are TRBV14 and TRBJ2-1, with D perhaps matching TRBD2 (7 bases). The V gene's germline CDR1 is SGHDN and CDR2 FVKESK. Trimming removed 4 bases from V and 9 bases from J, with 31 bases in between. This CDR3 region has 19 residues. CDR3 sequence reads: CASSPWGGSGRLISLEQFF. The CDR3 DNA reads as TGTGCCAGCAGCCCCTGGGGGGGCTCGGGTCGACTGATTTCCCTTGAGCAGTTCTTC.

V gene TRBV28 combines with J gene TRBJ1-3; D remains ambiguous. Trimming removed 10 bases at V and 1 base at J, with 8 bases between. This CDR3 comprises 12 residues. CDR1 is MDHEN and CDR2 is SYDVKM in the germline V gene. The CDR3 DNA is TGTGCCACTGGGCGTTCTGGAAACACCATATATTTT. The encoded protein is CATGRSGNTIYF.

The V and J genes are TRBV7-9 and TRBJ1-1; a possible D gene is TRBD1 (5 bases). CDR1 and CDR2 (germline): SEHNR, FQNEAQ (reference sequence). Trimming took 3 bases from V and 6 from J, leaving 8 bases between them. The CDR3 is 12 amino acids. The CDR3 here is CASSFIRAEAFF. In nucleotides, the CDR3 is TGTGCCAGCAGCTTTATCAGGGCTGAAGCTTTCTTT.

This clone turned up a few times. The rearrangement joins TRBV7-6 to TRBJ1-1, with 7 nucleotides matching TRBD1. Germline lookup yields CDR1 SGHVS and CDR2 FNYEAQ. The CDR3 is 15 amino acids. Trimming removed 5 bases from V and 1 base from J; junction bases left unmatched: 7. CDR3 region: CASSRNDRENTEAFF. The CDR3 nucleotides are TGTGCCAGCAGCCGGAACGACAGGGAGAACACTGAAGCTTTCTTT. Drawing the rest from reference TRBV7-6 and TRBJ1-1, the complete variable domain is GAGVSQSPRYKVTKRGQDVALRCDPISGHVSLYWYRQALGQGPEFLTYFNYEAQQDKSGLPNDRFSAERPEGSISTLTIQRTEQRDSAMYRCASSRNDRENTEAFFGQGTRLTVV.

The table lists this clone with a few counts. The rearrangement uses TRBV7-3 and TRBJ2-7, with D possibly being TRBD1 (5 bases). CDR1 is SGHTA, CDR2 FQGTGA, per germline. The V gene lost 5 bases and the J gene lost 2 bases, with 10 bases spanning the gap. The CDR3 has 13 residues. The CDR3 reads CASSPDSAYEQYF. The DNA for the CDR3 is TGTGCCAGCAGCCCCGACAGCGCCTACGAGCAGTACTTC.

The J gene is TRBJ2-2, the V gene TRBV7-8, with 7 bases fitting TRBD2. Germline loops: CDR1 SGHVS, CDR2 FQNEAQ. The CDR3 length is 15 residues. The trim removed 3 bases at V and 2 bases at J, leaving 3 bases unmatched. The chain's CDR3 is CASSFLTSNTGELFF. The DNA of the CDR3 is TGTGCCAGCAGCTTTCTGACTAGCAACACCGGGGAGCTGTTTTTT. The full variable domain, in which reference TRBV7-8 and TRBJ2-2 provide the parts outside the CDR3, is GAGVSQSPRYKVAKRGQDVALRCDPISGHVSLFWYQQALGQGPEFLTYFQNEAQLDKSGLPSDRFFAERPEGSVSTLKIQRTQQEDSAVYLCASSFLTSNTGELFFGEGSRLTVL.

A single count supports this clone. The chain couples TRBV5-4 to TRBJ1-2; a possible D gene is TRBD1 (6 bases). From germline, CDR1 is SGHNT and CDR2 YYREEE (reference sequence). The CDR3 covers 16 residues. V lost 5 bases to trimming and J lost 6 bases, with 23 bases between them. The CDR3, as DNA: TGTGCCAGCAGGTCGGCAGGGGCCACCTCTCTGAATGGCTACACCTTC. Translating it yields CASRSAGATSLNGYTF.

This sequence joins TRBV6-5 and TRBJ2-1; 13 bases align to TRBD2. With V trimmed by 8 bases and J by 8 bases, 6 bases remained unmatched. Germline lookup yields CDR1 MNHEY and CDR2 SVGAGI. This CDR3 contains 14 residues. CDR3 nucleotides: TGTGCCAGCGGAGGACTAGCGGGAGTCCATGAGCAGTTCTTC. Encoded protein: CASGGLAGVHEQFF.

V and J are TRBV27 and TRBJ2-5, with 7 bases identical to TRBD2. CDR1 and CDR2 (germline): MNHEY, SMNVEV (reference sequence). This CDR3 is built from 13 residues. V lost 4 bases to trimming and J lost 2 bases; unmatched junction nucleotides: 1. This chain's CDR3 is CASSSLAQETQYF. The DNA of the CDR3 is TGTGCCAGCAGTTCACTAGCGCAAGAGACCCAGTACTTC.

The chain combines TRBV6-5 with TRBJ1-2; the match to TRBD1 covers 11 bases. The CDR3 is made up of 12 amino acids. Germline V lookup: CDR1 MNHEY, CDR2 SVGAGI. V lost 9 bases, J lost 8 bases, and 5 bases stayed unmatched. CDR3 coding DNA: TGTGCCAGGTCGGACAGGGGGCTCGGCTACACCTTC. This sequence encodes CARSDRGLGYTF.

The chain carries TRBV28 and TRBJ1-1; D unresolved. This CDR3 spans 14 amino acids. Germline V gives CDR1 MDHEN, CDR2 SYDVKM. V lost 4 bases and J lost 0, with 9 bases in between. CDR3 coding DNA: TGTGCCAGCAGTTCAGTGGGCCTGAACACTGAAGCTTTCTTT. Protein product: CASSSVGLNTEAFF.